Shown below are 30 T cell receptor beta chains from a single sample sequenced in a study of blood T cell repertoires in COVID-19. Clones were read by immunoSEQ multiplex PCR, and TCRdb kept only the in-frame ones, dropping some. This table has some 200,000 clones, about 82% appearing once. The sequenced sample was peripheral blood. The receptors were gathered from a man in his fifties or sixties with COVID-19, enrolled during active disease.

CDR3 DNA: TGTGCCAGCAGCCCGACTAGCGGATTCACAGATACGCAGTATTTT. The encoded protein is CASSPTSGFTDTQYF. The V gene is TRBV7-2, the J gene TRBJ2-3; 9 positions match TRBD2. The CDR3 is made up of 15 amino acids. Germline V gives CDR1 SGHTA, CDR2 FQGNSA. The trim removed 5 bases at V and 2 bases at J, leaving 5 bases unmatched.

The chain joins TRBV3-1 (or the pseudogene TRBV3-2) to TRBJ1-6, with 10 nucleotides matching TRBD1. The CDR3 contains 15 residues. V lost 4 bases and J lost 6; bases outside the gene matches: 3. The germline gives CDR1 LGHDT, CDR2 YNNKEL (reference sequence). CDR3 sequence: CASSRTGGVNSPLHF. Here the CDR3 DNA reads TGTGCCAGCAGCCGGACAGGGGGAGTTAATTCACCCCTCCACTTT.

The sample holds one count of this clone. V gene TRBV19 combines with J gene TRBJ2-7; D is perhaps TRBD2 (6 bases). The CDR3 runs to 13 residues. The V and J ends lost 1 base and 2 bases respectively, with 6 bases between them. CDR1 and CDR2 from the germline V gene are LNHDA and SQIVND (reference sequence). The CDR3 region is CASSIGGTYEQYF. CDR3 nucleotide sequence: TGTGCCAGTAGTATAGGCGGGACCTACGAGCAGTACTTC.

The chain combines TRBV20-1 with TRBJ1-6; the D is unclear. Trimming left V 3 bases short and J 14 bases short, with 11 bases between. The germline V gene has CDR1 DFQATT and CDR2 SNEGSKA (reference sequence). The CDR3 length is 11 residues. The CDR3 DNA follows: TGCAGTGCTAGTGGGCTCCCATCCCTCCACTTT. This translates into CSASGLPSLHF.

This clone was counted only a few times. This chain connects TRBV7-9 to TRBJ1-4, with a weak D call TRBD1 (6 bases). Trimming removed 1 base from V and 6 bases from J, with 15 bases in between. CDR3 length: 16 amino acids. CDR1 is SEHNR and CDR2 is FQNEAQ in the germline V gene (reference sequence). The CDR3 region has the DNA TGTGCCAGCAGCTTAGTAGTTGGCAGGGGAGATGAAAAACTGTTTTTT. Residues: CASSLVVGRGDEKLFF.

J is TRBJ1-1 and V is TRBV18; 7 bases map to TRBD1. Germline V gene sequence: CDR1 KGHSH, CDR2 LQKENI. The junction had 14 bases not matched to a gene; V was cut back by 0 bases and J by 4 bases. CDR3 length: 18 residues. CDR3 residues: CASSPPRGRRAHGTEAFF. The CDR3 region has the DNA TGTGCCAGCTCACCACCGAGGGGGCGGCGTGCACATGGCACTGAAGCTTTCTTT.

This clone was counted a few times. V usage is TRBV5-1 and J usage is TRBJ1-1; D is possibly TRBD1 (5 bases). This CDR3 comprises 14 residues. Per germline, CDR1 SGHRS and CDR2 YFSETQ. Deletions cut 5 bases from V and 1 base from J, with 12 bases between. CDR3 sequence reads: CASSQRTRNTEAFF. In DNA, the CDR3 is TGCGCCAGCAGTCAAAGGACACGGAACACTGAAGCTTTCTTT. The complete variable domain, with remaining parts taken from reference TRBV5-1 and TRBJ1-1, reads KAGVTQTPRYLIKTRGQQVTLSCSPISGHRSVSWYQQTPGQGLQFLFEYFSETQRNKGNFPGRFSGRQFSNSRSEMNVSTLELGDSALYLCASSQRTRNTEAFFGQGTRLTVV.

The chain joins TRBV30 to TRBJ2-5; weak D call: TRBD1 (5 bases). Trimming left V 0 bases short and J 4 bases short, with 9 bases between. This CDR3 spans 13 amino acids. From germline, CDR1 is GTSNPN and CDR2 SVGIG (reference sequence). CDR3 bases: TGTGCCTGGAGTGTACAGGCAGCAGAGACCCAGTACTTC. It translates to CAWSVQAAETQYF.

The CDR3 region is CASGQNYGYTF. In nucleotides, the CDR3 is TGTGCCAGCGGGCAGAACTATGGCTACACCTTC. The gene calls are TRBV27 and TRBJ1-2; D remains unclear. In germline, CDR1 is MNHEY, CDR2 SMNVEV (reference sequence). The CDR3 runs to 11 residues. V was pared by 8 bases and J by 2 bases, with 6 bases between.

Here the CDR3 reads CASSIVRTSGRGAYNEQFF. The CDR3 DNA follows: TGTGCCAGTAGTATAGTGCGGACTAGCGGGAGGGGGGCCTACAATGAGCAGTTCTTC. The genes are TRBV19 and TRBJ2-1; 15 bases match TRBD2. The CDR3 length is 19 residues. Trimming cost V 1 base and J 2 bases; bases outside gene matches: 6. Germline V gene data show CDR1 as LNHDA and CDR2 as SQIVND (reference sequence).

This clone was seen a handful of times. The J gene is TRBJ2-1, the V gene TRBV6-6; D possibly corresponds to TRBD1 (6 bases). This CDR3 is 14 amino acids long. The germline V gene encodes CDR1 MNHNY and CDR2 SVGAGI (reference sequence). The V gene lost 6 bases and the J gene lost 3 bases, with 12 bases spanning the gap. The DNA of the CDR3 is TGTGCCAGCAGCCGACAGGTGGACTACAATGAGCAGTTCTTC. Residues: CASSRQVDYNEQFF.

The CDR3 nucleotides read TGCGCCAGCAGCTCCTACTCGGGACAGGGATATGGCTACACCTTC. It translates to CASSSYSGQGYGYTF. The chain combines TRBV5-1 with TRBJ1-2; TRBD1 matches at 9 bases. CDR3 length: 15 residues. The junction had 8 bases not matched to a gene; V was cut back by 3 bases and J by 5 bases. CDR1 and CDR2 (germline): SGHRS, YFSETQ.

The chain carries TRBV7-8 and TRBJ2-7; 13 bases match TRBD2. The CDR3 has 15 residues. Germline V CDR1 and CDR2: SGHVS, FQNEAQ. The V segment lost 2 bases and the J segment 7 bases; nucleotides outside the gene matches: 5. CDR3 region: CASSLRTSGSGEQYF. The CDR3 DNA sequence: TGTGCCAGCAGCTTAAGGACTAGCGGGAGTGGTGAGCAGTACTTC.

This chain links TRBV18 with TRBJ2-1; 8 bases map to TRBD2. This CDR3 comprises 16 residues. Germline V gives CDR1 KGHSH, CDR2 LQKENI. V shed 0 bases, J shed 3 bases, and the junction held 4 bases outside the gene matches. CDR3 coding DNA: TGTGCCAGCTCACCACCCGCGGGAGGCCTCTACAATGAGCAGTTCTTC. This codes for CASSPPAGGLYNEQFF.

This clone was observed a handful of times. The chain couples TRBV19 to TRBJ1-2; the match to TRBD1 covers 8 bases. CDR1 is LNHDA and CDR2 is SQIVND in the germline V gene (reference sequence). The CDR3 contains 14 residues. V trimming: 3 bases; J trimming: 1 base; junction bases outside the gene matches: 1. The CDR3 coding sequence is TGTGCCAGTAGTATTACAGGGGGTAACTATGGCTACACCTTC. The encoded protein is CASSITGGNYGYTF.

The genes are TRBV27 and TRBJ1-6, with 7 bases lining up with TRBD1. From germline, CDR1 is MNHEY and CDR2 SMNVEV (reference sequence). V shed 6 bases and J 5 bases; nucleotides not matched to a gene: 10. This CDR3 comprises 16 residues. The CDR3: CASRRGRDTNNSPLHF. The CDR3 DNA reads TGTGCCAGCAGGAGGGGGCGGGACACTAATAATTCACCCCTCCACTTT.

The genes are TRBV28 and TRBJ1-1; a possible D gene is TRBD1 (5 bases). The length of the CDR3 is 14 residues. CDR1 is MDHEN, CDR2 SYDVKM, per germline. The V gene lost 3 bases and the J gene lost 0 bases, with 8 bases spanning the gap. CDR3 region: CASSLLTVNTEAFF. The CDR3 nucleotides read TGTGCCAGCAGTTTGCTGACAGTGAACACTGAAGCTTTCTTT.

This chain connects TRBV7-9 to TRBJ2-7; D is ambiguous. V lost 6 bases and J lost 4, with 13 bases in between. Looked up from germline, CDR1 is SEHNR and CDR2 is FQNEAQ (reference sequence). The CDR3 runs 13 residues. The CDR3 region is CASRTVNGYEQYF. The CDR3 nucleotides are TGTGCCAGCAGGACTGTGAACGGTTACGAGCAGTACTTC.

The chain employs TRBV7-2 and TRBJ1-1; 8 nucleotides agree with TRBD1. V lost 3 bases, J lost 4 bases, and 4 bases stayed unmatched. The CDR3 consists of 14 residues. CDR1 and CDR2 from the germline V gene are SGHTA and FQGNSA. CDR3 sequence: CASSFYQGATEAFF. The CDR3 coding sequence is TGTGCCAGCAGCTTTTACCAGGGGGCCACTGAAGCTTTCTTT.

This clone occurred once. The chain is built from TRBV2 and TRBJ2-7; TRBD2 agrees at 9 bases. Trimming took 0 bases from V and 7 from J; bases not matched to a gene: 10. The CDR3 extends over 16 amino acids. Germline V gives CDR1 SNHLY, CDR2 FYNNEI. CDR3 protein: CASSEAAAGGPWEQYF. CDR3 DNA sequence: TGTGCCAGCAGTGAAGCCGCGGCGGGAGGGCCGTGGGAGCAGTACTTC.

The table lists this clone with a few counts. CDR3 in amino acids: CAIKRAETEAFF. CDR3 coding DNA: TGTGCCATCAAGAGGGCGGAAACTGAAGCTTTCTTT. The chain uses TRBV10-3 and TRBJ1-1; D ambiguous. Trimming removed 7 bases at V and 5 bases at J, with 11 bases between. CDR1 and CDR2 (germline): ENHRY, SYGVKD. This CDR3 region has 12 residues.

V usage is TRBV19 and J usage is TRBJ1-5; 11 positions match TRBD1. V lost 5 bases to trimming and J lost 7 bases; unmatched junction nucleotides: 10. The CDR3 covers 16 residues. CDR1 LNHDA and CDR2 SQIVND come from the germline V gene (reference sequence). The DNA for the CDR3 is TGTGCCAGTAGTGCTCGGACAGGGGGCGCCGGGCAGCCCCAGCATTTT. Its protein is CASSARTGGAGQPQHF.

The gene calls are TRBV6-5 and TRBJ2-7, with TRBD1 as a possible D gene (5 bases). V was clipped by 9 bases and J by 2 bases, with 8 bases between them. This CDR3 has 11 amino acids. Germline values: CDR1 MNHEY, CDR2 SVGAGI. The CDR3 sequence: CASRQTYEQYF. Here the CDR3 DNA reads TGTGCCAGTAGACAGACCTACGAGCAGTACTTC.

The genes are TRBV11-2 and TRBJ2-7, with 8 bases matching TRBD2. J lost 6 bases, V lost 5 bases, and 9 bases had no gene match. The CDR3 has 14 residues. Germline assignment: CDR1 SGHAT and CDR2 FQNNGV. The CDR3 loop is CASSPGRGGLEQYF. In nucleotides, the CDR3 is TGTGCCAGCAGCCCCGGGAGGGGAGGTCTCGAGCAGTACTTC.

The chain joins TRBV5-1 to TRBJ2-5, with no clear D. Per the germline V gene, CDR1 is SGHRS and CDR2 is YFSETQ. Between the trimmed V and J ends, which lost 0 bases and 3 bases, there was a span of 12 bases. This CDR3 has 15 residues. This CDR3 reads CASSLGTQTKETQYF. In DNA, the CDR3 is TGCGCCAGCAGCTTGGGCACCCAAACTAAAGAGACCCAGTACTTC. Full variable domain (rest looked up from reference TRBV5-1 and TRBJ2-5): KAGVTQTPRYLIKTRGQQVTLSCSPISGHRSVSWYQQTPGQGLQFLFEYFSETQRNKGNFPGRFSGRQFSNSRSEMNVSTLELGDSALYLCASSLGTQTKETQYFGPGTRLLVL.

The chain joins TRBV7-2 to TRBJ2-3, with D unclear. Germline V CDR1 and CDR2: SGHTA, FQGNSA. This CDR3 region has 12 residues. Trimming removed 5 bases from V and 5 bases from J, with 8 bases in between. CDR3: CASSRLVDTQYF. In DNA, the CDR3 is TGTGCCAGCAGCCGACTGGTAGATACGCAGTATTTT.

CDR3 coding DNA: TGTGCCAGCAGCTTAGAGGGGTTTACGATGAACACTGAAGCTTTCTTT. This sequence encodes CASSLEGFTMNTEAFF. This chain uses TRBV7-9 with TRBJ1-1; tentative D call: TRBD1 (5 bases). CDR1 is SEHNR and CDR2 is FQNEAQ in the germline V gene (reference sequence). V was cut by 1 base and J by 0 bases, with 12 bases left in between. This CDR3 region has 16 residues.

V and J are TRBV10-3 and TRBJ1-1, with 11 bases fitting TRBD1. The CDR3 spans 13 residues. V was pared by 7 bases and J by 7 bases, with 5 bases of the junction left unmatched. Germline V gives CDR1 ENHRY, CDR2 SYGVKD. The CDR3 protein is CAITGDRGGEAFF. CDR3 coding DNA: TGTGCCATCACCGGGGACAGGGGGGGTGAAGCTTTCTTT.

This clone has only one observation. The chain employs TRBV7-9 and TRBJ1-2; 7 bases are a match to TRBD1. Trimming at V came to 5 bases and at J to 6 bases, leaving 3 bases not matched to a gene. Looked up from germline, CDR1 is SEHNR and CDR2 is FQNEAQ (reference sequence). The CDR3 loop spans 12 amino acids. The CDR3 nucleotides read TGTGCCAGCAGCCGGGACAGCAATGGCTACACCTTC. Translation: CASSRDSNGYTF.

This clone turned up a few times. The chain recombines TRBV5-8 with TRBJ1-5; D unresolved. Between the trimmed V and J ends, which lost 1 base and 1 base, there was a span of 12 bases. The CDR3 is 16 amino acids. Germline V gene data show CDR1 as SGHTS and CDR2 as YDEGEE. This chain's CDR3 is CASSLWGASSNQPQHF. As DNA, the CDR3 is TGTGCCAGCAGCTTGTGGGGAGCCTCGAGCAATCAGCCCCAGCATTTT. Full variable domain (outside the CDR3, taken from reference TRBV5-8 and TRBJ1-5): EAGVTQSPTHLIKTRGQQATLRCSPISGHTSVYWYQQALGLGLQFLLWYDEGEERNRGNFPPRFSGRQFPNYSSELNVNALELEDSALYLCASSLWGASSNQPQHFGDGTRLSIL.